Listed here are 12 T cell receptor beta chains from one sample, sequenced in a study of OX40 agonist ivuxolimab in advanced cancers. Sequenced by immunoSEQ multiplex PCR; TCRdb stores in-frame clones only, minus some. Among nearly 90,000 clones listed, around nine tenths were seen once. The sequencing here drew on CD4+ or CD8+ T cells sorted from blood, taken in a trial of the OX40 agonist ivuxolimab. The receptors come from an adult with an advanced solid tumor such as melanoma, head and neck, liver or kidney cancer.

This rearrangement joins TRBV19 to TRBJ2-3; perhaps TRBD2 as D (6 bases). Looked up from germline, CDR1 is LNHDA and CDR2 is SQIVND (reference sequence). The CDR3 length is 12 residues. Trimming stripped 7 bases from V and 8 bases from J, with 13 bases between. CDR3: CASTRDFSTQYF. CDR3 sequence (DNA): TGTGCCAGTACCAGGGACTTTAGTACGCAGTATTTT.

The chain is built from TRBV7-9 and TRBJ1-2; 7 bases align to TRBD1. Germline V gene sequence: CDR1 SEHNR, CDR2 FQNEAQ (reference sequence). Trimming cost V 5 bases and J 2 bases; bases outside gene matches: 5. The CDR3 length is 14 residues. CDR3 in DNA: TGTGCCAGCAGCCGCGGGACAGAGAACTATGGCTACACCTTC. This encodes CASSRGTENYGYTF. The complete variable domain, with remaining parts taken from reference TRBV7-9 and TRBJ1-2, reads DTGVSQNPRHKITKRGQNVTFRCDPISEHNRLYWYRQTLGQGPEFLTYFQNEAQLEKSRLLSDRFSAERPKGSFSTLEIQRTEQGDSAMYLCASSRGTENYGYTFGSGTRLTVV.

J is TRBJ2-5 and V is TRBV7-8; a possible D gene is TRBD2 (5 bases). The CDR3 loop spans 14 amino acids. The V end was cut by 5 bases, the J end by 4 bases, with 14 bases between. Looked up from germline, CDR1 is SGHVS and CDR2 is FQNEAQ. The CDR3 DNA follows: TGTGCCAGCAGCCTGTCGGGGTGGGGAGAGACCCAGTACTTC. Encoded protein: CASSLSGWGETQYF.

The rearrangement uses TRBV5-1 and TRBJ2-3, with 9 bases fitting TRBD1. After removal of 4 bases from V and 8 bases from J, the junction contained 5 bases not matched to a gene. CDR3 length equals 13 residues. Per the germline V gene, CDR1 is SGHRS and CDR2 is YFSETQ. CDR3 sequence (DNA): TGCGCCAGCAGCGTGGGACAGGGCGGTACGCAGTATTTT. It codes for CASSVGQGGTQYF.

Only one count was recorded for this clone. The chain links TRBV16 to TRBJ1-5, with D maybe TRBD1 (5 bases). CDR1 KGHSY and CDR2 FQNENV come from the germline V gene. V was trimmed by 1 base and J by 7 bases, leaving 11 bases between them. CDR3 length: 14 residues. The CDR3 nucleotides read TGTGCCAGCAGCCAATTCCGGGGGGGGCAGCCCCAGCATTTT. Translating gives CASSQFRGGQPQHF.

The genes are TRBV5-1 and TRBJ2-5; 7 nucleotides align to TRBD1. This CDR3 spans 15 amino acids. Germline assignment: CDR1 SGHRS and CDR2 YFSETQ. Trimming at V came to 6 bases and at J to 0 bases, leaving 8 bases not matched to a gene. CDR3 sequence (DNA): TGCGCCAGCAAGGGGAGACAGGGAGACCAAGAGACCCAGTACTTC. Its protein is CASKGRQGDQETQYF.

CDR3 loop: CASGQGAGNEQFF. The CDR3 nucleotides are TGTGCCAGCGGTCAGGGGGCGGGGAATGAGCAGTTCTTC. The chain carries TRBV7-2 and TRBJ2-1; 8 bases are a match to TRBD1. The CDR3 covers 13 residues. V was pared by 8 bases and J by 7 bases, with 7 bases of the junction left unmatched. CDR1 and CDR2 from the germline V gene are SGHTA and FQGNSA.

Here the CDR3 reads CASSYVFANTGELFF. In DNA, the CDR3 is TGTGCCAGCAGCTATGTGTTCGCGAACACCGGGGAGCTGTTTTTT. The V call is TRBV7-9, the J call TRBJ2-2; D gene unclear. The V end was cut by 4 bases, the J end by 0 bases, with 9 bases between. Germline CDR1 SEHNR, CDR2 FQNEAQ (reference sequence). The CDR3 runs 15 residues.

This rearrangement joins TRBV7-2 to TRBJ2-6; D gene ambiguous. This CDR3 spans 13 amino acids. The V end was cut by 5 bases, the J end by 10 bases, with 12 bases between. CDR1 is SGHTA, CDR2 FQGNSA, per germline. The CDR3 sequence is CASSTARNNVLTF. CDR3 nucleotides: TGTGCCAGCAGCACCGCACGGAATAACGTCCTGACTTTC.

The V and J genes are TRBV7-9 and TRBJ2-5; D uncertain. Trimming removed 2 bases from V and 4 bases from J, with 8 bases in between. This CDR3 spans 13 amino acids. Per the germline V gene, CDR1 is SEHNR and CDR2 is FQNEAQ (reference sequence). DNA of the CDR3: TGTGCCAGCAGCTTAAGTGGAAGAGAGACCCAGTACTTC. It encodes CASSLSGRETQYF. Based on the CDR3 plus reference TRBV7-9 and TRBJ2-5, the full variable domain is DTGVSQNPRHKITKRGQNVTFRCDPISEHNRLYWYRQTLGQGPEFLTYFQNEAQLEKSRLLSDRFSAERPKGSFSTLEIQRTEQGDSAMYLCASSLSGRETQYFGPGTRLLVL.

As regards this clone: One junction end disagrees with the germline gene, perhaps due to a read error. The chain recombines TRBV7-2 with TRBJ2-7; the match to TRBD2 covers 13 bases. The CDR3 is 15 residues long. Germline CDR1 reads SGHTA; CDR2 reads FQGNSA. Here the CDR3 reads CASSLSRTSGGPSDF. Here the CDR3 DNA reads TGTGCCAGCAGCTTATCCAGGACTAGCGGGGGTCCCTCCGACTTC.

The J gene is TRBJ2-7, the V gene TRBV20-1; 8 nucleotides agree with TRBD2. V dropped 2 bases and J dropped 13; count of bases not matched to a gene: 7. CDR3 length: 11 amino acids. Germline assignment: CDR1 DFQATT and CDR2 SNEGSKA (reference sequence). Here the CDR3 reads CSARLAGGPYF. In nucleotides, the CDR3 is TGCAGTGCTAGATTGGCGGGAGGCCCTTACTTC.